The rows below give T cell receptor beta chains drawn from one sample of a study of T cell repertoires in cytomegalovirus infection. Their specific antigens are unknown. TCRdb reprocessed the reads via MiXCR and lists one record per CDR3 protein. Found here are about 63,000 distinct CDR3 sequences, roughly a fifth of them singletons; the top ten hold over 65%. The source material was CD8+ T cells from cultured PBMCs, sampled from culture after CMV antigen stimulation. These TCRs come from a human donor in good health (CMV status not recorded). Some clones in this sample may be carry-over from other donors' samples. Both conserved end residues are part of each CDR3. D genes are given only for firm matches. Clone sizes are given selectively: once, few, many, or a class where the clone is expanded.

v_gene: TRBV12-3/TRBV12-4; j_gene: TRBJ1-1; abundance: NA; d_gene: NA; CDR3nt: TGTGCCAGCAGTTACTTGGGCTTGGACAGTCTGAACACTGAAGCTTTCTTT; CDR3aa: CASSYLGLDSLNTEAFF
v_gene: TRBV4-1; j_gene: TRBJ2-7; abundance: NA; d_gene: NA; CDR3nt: TGCGCCAGCAGCCATTTCATAGGGCGGGCCACTAACCCCCACGAGCAGTACTTC; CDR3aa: CASSHFIGRATNPHEQYF
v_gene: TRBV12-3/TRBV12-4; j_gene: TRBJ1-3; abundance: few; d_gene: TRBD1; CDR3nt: TGTGCCAGCAGTTCACCTCCGGACAGGGCGGCTGGAAACACCATATATTTT; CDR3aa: CASSSPPDRAAGNTIYF
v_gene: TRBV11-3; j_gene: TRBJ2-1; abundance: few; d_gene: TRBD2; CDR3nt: TGTGCCAGCAGAAAACGGGGGGGGCCGTACAATGAGCAGTTCTTC; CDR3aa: CASRKRGGPYNEQFF
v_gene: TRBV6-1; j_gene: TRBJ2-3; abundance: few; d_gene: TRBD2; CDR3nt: TGTGCCAGCAGTGCCCGACCTACTAGCGGGAGCACAGATACGCAGTATTTT; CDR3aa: CASSARPTSGSTDTQYF
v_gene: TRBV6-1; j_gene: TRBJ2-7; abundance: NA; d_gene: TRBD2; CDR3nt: TGTGCCAGCAGGGAGACTAGCGGGGATTACTACGAGCAGTACTTC; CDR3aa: CASRETSGDYYEQYF
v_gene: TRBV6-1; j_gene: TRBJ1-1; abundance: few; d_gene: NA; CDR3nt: TGTGCCACCACCTTCCCGGGACACGGAGGGAACACTGAAGCTTTCTTT; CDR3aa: CATTFPGHGGNTEAFF
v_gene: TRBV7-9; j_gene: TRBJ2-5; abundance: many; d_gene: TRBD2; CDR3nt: TGTGCCAGCAGCGCCCGACTAGCGGGAGAGACCCAGTACTTC; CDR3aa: CASSARLAGETQYF
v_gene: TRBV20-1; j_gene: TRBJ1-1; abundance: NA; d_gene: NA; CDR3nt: TGCAGTGCTAGAGATCTCATTGGGGGGTTTGGAGCTTTCTTT; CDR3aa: CSARDLIGGFGAFF
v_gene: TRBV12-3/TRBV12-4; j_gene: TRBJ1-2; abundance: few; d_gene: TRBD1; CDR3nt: TGTGCCAGCAGTCCCCGGGACAGATTTTCCTATGGCTACACCTTC; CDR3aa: CASSPRDRFSYGYTF
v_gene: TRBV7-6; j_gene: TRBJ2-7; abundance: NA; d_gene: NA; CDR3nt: TGTGCCAGCAGCTTGGGGCGGGGATTGTCCTACGAGCAGTACTTC; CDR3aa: CASSLGRGLSYEQYF
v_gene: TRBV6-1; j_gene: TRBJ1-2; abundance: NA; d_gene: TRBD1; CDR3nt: TGTGCCAGCAGTCTCGGACAGGGGGCAAGCTATGGCTACACCTTC; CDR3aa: CASSLGQGASYGYTF
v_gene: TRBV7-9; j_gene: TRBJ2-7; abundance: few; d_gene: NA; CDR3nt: TGTGCCAGCAGCTTGGGTACAGGTAGAACCTACGAGCAGTACTTC; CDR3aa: CASSLGTGRTYEQYF
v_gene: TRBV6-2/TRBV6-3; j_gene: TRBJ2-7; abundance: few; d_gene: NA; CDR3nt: TGTGCCAGCAGTTTTCGACAGGCTAGCTCCTACGAGCAGTACTTC; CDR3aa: CASSFRQASSYEQYF
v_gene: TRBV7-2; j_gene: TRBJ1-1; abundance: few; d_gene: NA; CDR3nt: TGTGCCAGCCCACCTACAGGGCTGTTGGGCACTGAAGCTTTCTTT; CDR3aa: CASPPTGLLGTEAFF
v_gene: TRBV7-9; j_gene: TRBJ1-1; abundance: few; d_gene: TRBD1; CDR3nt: TGTGCCAGCAGCTCCTACAGGGGACGGCACATGAACACTGAAGCTTTCTTT; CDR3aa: CASSSYRGRHMNTEAFF
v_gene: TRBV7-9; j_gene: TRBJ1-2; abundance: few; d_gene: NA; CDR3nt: TGTGCCAGCAGCTTAGCCAATGGCTACACCTTC; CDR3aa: CASSLANGYTF
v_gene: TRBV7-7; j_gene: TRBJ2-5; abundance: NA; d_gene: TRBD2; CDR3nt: TGTGCTAGCAGCGAGCCAGGACTAGCGGGAAAGACCCAGTACTTC; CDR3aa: CASSEPGLAGKTQYF
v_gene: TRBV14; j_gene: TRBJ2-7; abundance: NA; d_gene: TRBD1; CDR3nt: TGTGCCAGCAGCCAACGGGACAGGGGATACGAGCAGTACTTC; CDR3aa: CASSQRDRGYEQYF
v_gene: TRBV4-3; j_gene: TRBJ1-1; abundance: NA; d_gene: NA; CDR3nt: TGCGCCAGCAGCCAAGAAGGAAGTGCAGCTTTCTTT; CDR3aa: CASSQEGSAAFF
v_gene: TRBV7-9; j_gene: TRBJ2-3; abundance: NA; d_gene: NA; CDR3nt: TGTGCCAGCAGCTTAGGGTGGACAGTCGGAGGAGATACGCAGTATTTT; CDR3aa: CASSLGWTVGGDTQYF
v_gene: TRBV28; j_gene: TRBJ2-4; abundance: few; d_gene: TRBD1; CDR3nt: TGTGCCAGCAGTCAGACAGGGGAAGGTGCCAAAAACATTCAGTACTTC; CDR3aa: CASSQTGEGAKNIQYF
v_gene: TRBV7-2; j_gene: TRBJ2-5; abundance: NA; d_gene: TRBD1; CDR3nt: TGTGCCAGCAGCTTAAGGAGGACAGGGGAGACCCAGTACTTC; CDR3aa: CASSLRRTGETQYF
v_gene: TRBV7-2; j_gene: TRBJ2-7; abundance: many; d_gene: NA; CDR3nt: TGTGCCAGCAGCTTTTATCGTGGCAGCTCCTACGAGCAGTACTTC; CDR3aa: CASSFYRGSSYEQYF
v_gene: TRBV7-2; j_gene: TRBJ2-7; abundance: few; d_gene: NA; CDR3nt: TGTGCCAGTACCTTGGGCAGATCCTACGAGCAGTACTTC; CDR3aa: CASTLGRSYEQYF
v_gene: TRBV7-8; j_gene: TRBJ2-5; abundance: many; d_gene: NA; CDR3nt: TGTGCCAGCAGCCCCAAAGGGTCTCTTGGGGGGGAGACCCAGTACTTC; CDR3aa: CASSPKGSLGGETQYF
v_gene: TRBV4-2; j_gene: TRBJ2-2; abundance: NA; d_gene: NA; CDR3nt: TGTGCCAGCAGCCAAGTTATGTTGACAGAGAACACCGGGGAGCTGTTTTTT; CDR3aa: CASSQVMLTENTGELFF
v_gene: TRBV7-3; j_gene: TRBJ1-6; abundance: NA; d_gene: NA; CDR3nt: TGTGCCAGCAGCTCGACGGGGAGGGGCTCCTATAATTCACCCCTCCACTTT; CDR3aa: CASSSTGRGSYNSPLHF
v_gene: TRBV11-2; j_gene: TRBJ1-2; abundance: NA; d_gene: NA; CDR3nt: TGTGCCAGCAGCTTAGGACAGCCTGGCTACACCTTC; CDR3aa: CASSLGQPGYTF
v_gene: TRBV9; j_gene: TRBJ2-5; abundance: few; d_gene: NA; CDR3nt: TGTGCCAGCAGCGTAGGGCAGGGACCCCAAGAGACCCAGTACTTC; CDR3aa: CASSVGQGPQETQYF
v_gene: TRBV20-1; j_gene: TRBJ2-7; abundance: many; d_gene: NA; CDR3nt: TGCAGTGCTAGAAGTCGGACAGTTTCCTACGAGCAGTACTTC; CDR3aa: CSARSRTVSYEQYF
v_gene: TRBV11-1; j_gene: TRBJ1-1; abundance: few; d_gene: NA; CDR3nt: TGTGCCAGCAGCCCACCTTGGACGGGGCGTGACGAAGCTTTCTTT; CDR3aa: CASSPPWTGRDEAFF
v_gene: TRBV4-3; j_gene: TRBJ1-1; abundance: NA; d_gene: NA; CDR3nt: TGCGCCAGCAGCCAAGGGGGAAGGAGTGAAGCTTTCTTT; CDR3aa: CASSQGGRSEAFF
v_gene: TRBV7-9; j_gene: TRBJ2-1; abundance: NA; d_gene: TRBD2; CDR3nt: TGTGCCAGCAGCCCCCGGACTAGCGGGGGCTCCAATGAGCAGTTCTTC; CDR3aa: CASSPRTSGGSNEQFF
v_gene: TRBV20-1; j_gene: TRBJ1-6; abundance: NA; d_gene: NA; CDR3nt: TGCAGTGCTAGAGACGGGGGGGGTCGGACCTATAATTCACCCCTCCACTTT; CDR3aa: CSARDGGGRTYNSPLHF
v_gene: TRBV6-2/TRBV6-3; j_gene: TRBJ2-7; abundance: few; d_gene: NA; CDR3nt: TGTGCCAGCAAGGGGCCTTACTACGAGCAGTACTTC; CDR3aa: CASKGPYYEQYF
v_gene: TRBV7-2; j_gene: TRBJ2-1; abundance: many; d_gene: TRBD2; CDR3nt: TGTGCCAGCAGGACTAGCAGATACAATGAGCAGTTCTTC; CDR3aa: CASRTSRYNEQFF
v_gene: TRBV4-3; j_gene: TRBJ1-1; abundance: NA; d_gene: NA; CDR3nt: TGCGCCAGCAGCCAAGATAGAGGCGTGAACACTGAAGCTTTCTTT; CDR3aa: CASSQDRGVNTEAFF
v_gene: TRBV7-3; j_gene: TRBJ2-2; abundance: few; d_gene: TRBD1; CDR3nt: TGTGCCAGCAGCCTTGATACAGGGGGCCCCGGGGAGCTGTTTTTT; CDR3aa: CASSLDTGGPGELFF
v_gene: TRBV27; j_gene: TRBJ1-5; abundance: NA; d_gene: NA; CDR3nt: TGTGCCAGCAGTCCAGGCAATCAGCCCCAGCATTTT; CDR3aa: CASSPGNQPQHF
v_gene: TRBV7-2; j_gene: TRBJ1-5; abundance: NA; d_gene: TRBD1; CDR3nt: TGTGCCAGCAGCTTAAGGTTATTGGGGACAGGGCGCAATCAGCCCCAGCATTTT; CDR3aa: CASSLRLLGTGRNQPQHF
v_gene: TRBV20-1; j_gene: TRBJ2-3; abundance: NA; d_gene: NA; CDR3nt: TGCAGTGCTAGTCAACAGGGGGACTATACAGATACGCAGTATTTT; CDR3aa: CSASQQGDYTDTQYF
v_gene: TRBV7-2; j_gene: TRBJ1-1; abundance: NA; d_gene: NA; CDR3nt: TGTGCCAGCAGCTTGTCCCCAGAAGCTTTCTTT; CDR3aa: CASSLSPEAFF
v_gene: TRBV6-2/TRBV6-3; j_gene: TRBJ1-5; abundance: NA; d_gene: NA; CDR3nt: TGTGCCAGCAGTTACCTGGGACCTAAAAGCAATCAGCCCCAGCATTTT; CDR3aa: CASSYLGPKSNQPQHF
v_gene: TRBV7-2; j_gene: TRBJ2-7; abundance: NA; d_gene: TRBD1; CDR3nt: TGTGCCAGCAGCTTAGAAGCGGGACAGGGGCACTCCTACGAGCAGTACTTC; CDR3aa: CASSLEAGQGHSYEQYF
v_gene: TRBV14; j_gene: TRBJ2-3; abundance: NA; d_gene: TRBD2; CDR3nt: TGTGCCAGCAGCCAAGATTCTTTCGCTAGCGGGGGCCCACGCACAGATACGCAGTATTTT; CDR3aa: CASSQDSFASGGPRTDTQYF
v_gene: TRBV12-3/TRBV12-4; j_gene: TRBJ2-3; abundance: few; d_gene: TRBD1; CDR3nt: TGTGCCAGCAGGGTGGGGACAGGGTCGAGTAATACGCAGTATTTT; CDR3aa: CASRVGTGSSNTQYF
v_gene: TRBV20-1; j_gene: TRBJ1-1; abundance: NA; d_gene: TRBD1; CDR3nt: TGCAGTGCTAGAGGGAGGGGGCAGATGAACACTGAAGCTTTCTTT; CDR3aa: CSARGRGQMNTEAFF
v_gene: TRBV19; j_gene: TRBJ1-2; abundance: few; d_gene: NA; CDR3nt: TGTGCCAGTAGTATACAGGGTCCAGAAGGCTACACCTTC; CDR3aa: CASSIQGPEGYTF
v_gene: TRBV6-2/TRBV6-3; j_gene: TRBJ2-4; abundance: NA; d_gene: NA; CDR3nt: TGTGCCAGCAGTTCTCTCTCGGGCCTTACAAGAACAAAAGGAATAGCCAAAAACATTCAGTACTTC; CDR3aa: CASSSLSGLTRTKGIAKNIQYF
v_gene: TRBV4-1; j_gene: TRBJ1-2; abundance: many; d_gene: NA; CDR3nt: TGCGCCAGCAGCCAAGACCAACCGACACGCTTCTATGGCTACACCTTC; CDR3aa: CASSQDQPTRFYGYTF
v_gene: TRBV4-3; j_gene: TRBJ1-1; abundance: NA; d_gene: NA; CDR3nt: TGCGCCAGCAGCCCAAACATCGTTCGAACTGAAGCTTTCTTT; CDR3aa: CASSPNIVRTEAFF
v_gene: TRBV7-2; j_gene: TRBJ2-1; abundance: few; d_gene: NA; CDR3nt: TGTGCCAGCAGCTTAGTGGAACGGAGACTAACCTACAATGAGCAGTTCTTC; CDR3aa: CASSLVERRLTYNEQFF
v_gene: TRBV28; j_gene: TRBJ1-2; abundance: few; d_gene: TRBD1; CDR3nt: TGTGCCAGCAGTTTAGGGACAGGGGGCGTAGGCTACACCTTC; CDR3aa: CASSLGTGGVGYTF
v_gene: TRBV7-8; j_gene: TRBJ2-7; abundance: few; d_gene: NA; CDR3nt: TGTGCCAGCAGCTTCCGGGGGACCTACGAGCAGTACTTC; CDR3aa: CASSFRGTYEQYF
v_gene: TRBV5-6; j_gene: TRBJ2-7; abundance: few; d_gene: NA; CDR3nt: TGTGCCAGCAGCTTGGGCACCACTGACGAGCAGTACTTC; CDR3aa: CASSLGTTDEQYF
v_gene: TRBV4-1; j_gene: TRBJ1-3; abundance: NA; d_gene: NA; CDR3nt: TGCGCCAGCAGCCCAGCGGGAACAATCACTGGAAACACCATATATTTT; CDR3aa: CASSPAGTITGNTIYF
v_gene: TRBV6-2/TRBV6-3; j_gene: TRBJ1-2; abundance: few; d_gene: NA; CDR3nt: TGTGCCAGCAAACCGGGAGGGGTTCGCGATGGCTACACCTTC; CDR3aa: CASKPGGVRDGYTF
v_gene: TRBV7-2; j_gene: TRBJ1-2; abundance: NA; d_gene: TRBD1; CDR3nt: TGTGCCAGCAGCTTCTTCCCGGACAGGGACTATGGCTACACCTTC; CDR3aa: CASSFFPDRDYGYTF